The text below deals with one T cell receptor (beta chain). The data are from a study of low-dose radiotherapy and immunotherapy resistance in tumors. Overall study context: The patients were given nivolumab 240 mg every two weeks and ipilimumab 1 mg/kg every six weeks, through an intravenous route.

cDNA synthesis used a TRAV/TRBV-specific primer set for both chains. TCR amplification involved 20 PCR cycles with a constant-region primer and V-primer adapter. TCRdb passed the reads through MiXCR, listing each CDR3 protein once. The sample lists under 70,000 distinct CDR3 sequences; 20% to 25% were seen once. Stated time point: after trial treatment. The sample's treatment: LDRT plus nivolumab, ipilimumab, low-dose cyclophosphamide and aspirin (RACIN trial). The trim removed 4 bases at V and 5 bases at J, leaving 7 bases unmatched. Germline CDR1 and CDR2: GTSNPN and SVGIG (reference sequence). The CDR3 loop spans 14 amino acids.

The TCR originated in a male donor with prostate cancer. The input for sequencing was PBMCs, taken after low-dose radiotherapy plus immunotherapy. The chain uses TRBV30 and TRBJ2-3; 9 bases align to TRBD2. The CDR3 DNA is TGTGCCTGGACCACGGGACTAGCAAGAGATACGCAGTATTTT. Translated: CAWTTGLARDTQYF.